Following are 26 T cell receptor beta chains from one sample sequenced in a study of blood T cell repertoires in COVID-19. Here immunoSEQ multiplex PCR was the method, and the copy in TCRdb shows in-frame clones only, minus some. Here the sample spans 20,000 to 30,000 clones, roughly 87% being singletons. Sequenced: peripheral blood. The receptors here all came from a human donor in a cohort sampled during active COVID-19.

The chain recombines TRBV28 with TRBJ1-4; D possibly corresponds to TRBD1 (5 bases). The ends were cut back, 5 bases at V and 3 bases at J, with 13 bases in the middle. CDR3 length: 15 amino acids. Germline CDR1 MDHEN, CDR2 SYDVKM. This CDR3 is CASSPFGGSNEKLFF. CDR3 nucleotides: TGTGCCAGCAGTCCATTCGGGGGATCTAATGAAAAACTGTTTTTT.

DNA of the CDR3: TGTGCCACCAGCATCCTAGCGGACGAGACCCAGTACTTC. This gives the protein CATSILADETQYF. The V and J genes are TRBV15 and TRBJ2-5; 7 nucleotides align to TRBD2. Germline lookup yields CDR1 LNHNV and CDR2 YYDKDF (reference sequence). This CDR3 is 13 amino acids long. With 4 bases clipped from V and 5 bases from J, the junction kept 4 bases outside the gene matches.

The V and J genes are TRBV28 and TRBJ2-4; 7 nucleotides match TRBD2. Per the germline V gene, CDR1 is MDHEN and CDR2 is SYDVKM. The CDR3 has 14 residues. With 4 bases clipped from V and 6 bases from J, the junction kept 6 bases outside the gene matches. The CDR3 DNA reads TGTGCCAGCAGTTCAGCGGGAACCTCAAACATTCAGTACTTC. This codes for CASSSAGTSNIQYF.

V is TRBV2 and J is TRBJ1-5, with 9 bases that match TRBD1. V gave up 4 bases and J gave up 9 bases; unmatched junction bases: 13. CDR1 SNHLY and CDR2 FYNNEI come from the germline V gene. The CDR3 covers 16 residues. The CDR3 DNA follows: TGTGCCAGCAGTGGAAACAGGGGGCCGACCCTGTCGCCCCAGCATTTT. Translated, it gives CASSGNRGPTLSPQHF.

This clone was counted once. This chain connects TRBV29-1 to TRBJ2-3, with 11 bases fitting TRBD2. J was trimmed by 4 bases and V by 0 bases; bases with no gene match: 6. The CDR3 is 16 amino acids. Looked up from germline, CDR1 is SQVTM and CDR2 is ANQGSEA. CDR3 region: CSVEDPTSGNPDTQYF. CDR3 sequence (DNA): TGCAGCGTTGAAGATCCGACTAGCGGGAATCCAGATACGCAGTATTTT.

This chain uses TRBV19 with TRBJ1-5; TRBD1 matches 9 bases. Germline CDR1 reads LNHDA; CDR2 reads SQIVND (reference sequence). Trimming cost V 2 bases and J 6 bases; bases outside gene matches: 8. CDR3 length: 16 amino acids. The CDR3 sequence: CASSITGTGIGQPQHF. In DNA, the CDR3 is TGTGCCAGTAGTATAACCGGGACAGGGATTGGTCAGCCCCAGCATTTT.

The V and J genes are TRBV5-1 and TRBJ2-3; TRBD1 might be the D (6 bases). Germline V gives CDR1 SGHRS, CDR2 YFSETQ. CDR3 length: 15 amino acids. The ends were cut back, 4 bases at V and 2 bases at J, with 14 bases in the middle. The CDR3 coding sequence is TGCGCCAGCAGCCCAGGACAGCTAGCCACAGATACGCAGTATTTT. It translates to CASSPGQLATDTQYF.

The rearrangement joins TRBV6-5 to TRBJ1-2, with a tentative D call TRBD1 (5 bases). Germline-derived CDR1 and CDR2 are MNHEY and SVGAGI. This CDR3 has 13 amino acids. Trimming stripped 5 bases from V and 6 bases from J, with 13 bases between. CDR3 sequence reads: CASSPDRGDGYTF. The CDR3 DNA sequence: TGTGCCAGCAGTCCGGATCGGGGGGATGGCTACACCTTC.

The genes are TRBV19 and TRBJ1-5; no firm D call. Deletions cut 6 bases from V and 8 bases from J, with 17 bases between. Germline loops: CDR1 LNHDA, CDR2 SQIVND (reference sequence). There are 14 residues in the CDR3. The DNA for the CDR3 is TGTGCCAGTAGGAAACCGGGTCTCCGGGAGCCCCAGCATTTT. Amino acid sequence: CASRKPGLREPQHF.

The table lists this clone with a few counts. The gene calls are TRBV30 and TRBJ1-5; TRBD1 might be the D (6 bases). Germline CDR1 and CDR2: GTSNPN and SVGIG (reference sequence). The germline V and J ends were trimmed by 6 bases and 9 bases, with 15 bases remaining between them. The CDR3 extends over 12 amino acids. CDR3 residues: CACDSQGTPQHF. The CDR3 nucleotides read TGTGCCTGTGACTCACAGGGCACGCCCCAGCATTTT.

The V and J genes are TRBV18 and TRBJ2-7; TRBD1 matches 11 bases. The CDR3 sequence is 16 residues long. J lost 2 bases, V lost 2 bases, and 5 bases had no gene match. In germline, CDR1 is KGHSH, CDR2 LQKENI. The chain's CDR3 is CASSPRTGGRAYEQYF. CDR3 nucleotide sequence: TGTGCCAGCTCACCAAGGACAGGGGGCAGGGCCTACGAGCAGTACTTC.

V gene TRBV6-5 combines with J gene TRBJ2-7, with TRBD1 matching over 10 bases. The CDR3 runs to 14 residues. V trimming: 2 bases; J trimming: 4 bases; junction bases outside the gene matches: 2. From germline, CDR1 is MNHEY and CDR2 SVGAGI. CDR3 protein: CASSYDRGQYEQYF. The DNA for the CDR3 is TGTGCCAGCAGTTACGACAGGGGGCAATACGAGCAGTACTTC.

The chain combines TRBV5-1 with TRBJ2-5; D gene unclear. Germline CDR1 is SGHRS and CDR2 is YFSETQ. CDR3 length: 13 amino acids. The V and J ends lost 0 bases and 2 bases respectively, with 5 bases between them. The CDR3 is CASSLVLQETQYF. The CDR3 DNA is TGCGCCAGCAGCTTGGTACTTCAAGAGACCCAGTACTTC.

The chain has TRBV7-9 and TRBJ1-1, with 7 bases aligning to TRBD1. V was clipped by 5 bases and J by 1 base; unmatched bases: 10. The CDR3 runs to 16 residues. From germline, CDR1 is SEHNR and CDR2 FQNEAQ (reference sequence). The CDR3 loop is CASSPRPGTENTEAFF. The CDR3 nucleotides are TGTGCCAGCAGCCCGCGGCCCGGGACAGAGAACACTGAAGCTTTCTTT.

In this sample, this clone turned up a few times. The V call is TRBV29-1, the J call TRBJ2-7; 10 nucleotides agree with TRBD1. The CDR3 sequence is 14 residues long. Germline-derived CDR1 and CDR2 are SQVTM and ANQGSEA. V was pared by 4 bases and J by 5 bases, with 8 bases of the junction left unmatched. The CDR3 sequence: CSVVFGTGVHEQYF. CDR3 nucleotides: TGCAGCGTTGTATTCGGGACAGGGGTCCACGAGCAGTACTTC.

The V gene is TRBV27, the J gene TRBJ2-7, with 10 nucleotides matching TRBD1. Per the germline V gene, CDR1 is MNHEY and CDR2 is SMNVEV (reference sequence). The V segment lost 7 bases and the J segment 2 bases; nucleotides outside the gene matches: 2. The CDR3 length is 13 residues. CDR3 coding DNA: TGTGCCAGCATGGGACAGGGGACCTACGAGCAGTACTTC. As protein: CASMGQGTYEQYF.

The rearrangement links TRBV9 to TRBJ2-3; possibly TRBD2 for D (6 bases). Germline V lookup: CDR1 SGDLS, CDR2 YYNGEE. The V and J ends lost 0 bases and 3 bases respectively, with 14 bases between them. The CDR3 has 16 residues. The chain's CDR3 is CASSVGGKAGTDTQYF. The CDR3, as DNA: TGTGCCAGCAGCGTAGGGGGGAAGGCGGGAACAGATACGCAGTATTTT.

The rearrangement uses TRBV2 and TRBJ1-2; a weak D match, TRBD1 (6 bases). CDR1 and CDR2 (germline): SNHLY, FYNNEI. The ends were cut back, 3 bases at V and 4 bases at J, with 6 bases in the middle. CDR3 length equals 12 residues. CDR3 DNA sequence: TGTGCCAGCAGTGAGACAGGCTATGGCTACACCTTC. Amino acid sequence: CASSETGYGYTF. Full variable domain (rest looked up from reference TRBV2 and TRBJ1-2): EPEVTQTPSHQVTQMGQEVILRCVPISNHLYFYWYRQILGQKVEFLVSFYNNEISEKSEIFDDQFSVERPDGSNFTLKIRSTKLEDSAMYFCASSETGYGYTFGSGTRLTVV.

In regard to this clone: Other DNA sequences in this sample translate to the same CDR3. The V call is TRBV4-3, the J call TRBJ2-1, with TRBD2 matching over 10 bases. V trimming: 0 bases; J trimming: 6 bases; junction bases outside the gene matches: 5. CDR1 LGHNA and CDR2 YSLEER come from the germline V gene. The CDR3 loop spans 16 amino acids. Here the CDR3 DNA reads TGCGCCAGCAGCCAAGACTCTAGCGGGAGTTTCAATGAGCAGTTCTTC. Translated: CASSQDSSGSFNEQFF.

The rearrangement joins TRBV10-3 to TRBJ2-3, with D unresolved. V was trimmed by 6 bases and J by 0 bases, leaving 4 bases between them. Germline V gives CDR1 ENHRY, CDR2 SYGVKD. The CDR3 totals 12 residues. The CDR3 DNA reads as TGTGCCATCAGATCGAGCACAGATACGCAGTATTTT. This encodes CAIRSSTDTQYF.

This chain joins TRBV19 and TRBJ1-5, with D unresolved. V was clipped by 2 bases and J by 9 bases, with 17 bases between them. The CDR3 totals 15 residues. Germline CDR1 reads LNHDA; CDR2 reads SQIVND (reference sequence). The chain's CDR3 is CASSIIWTGSRPQHF. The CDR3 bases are TGTGCCAGTAGTATAATTTGGACGGGGAGTCGGCCCCAGCATTTT.

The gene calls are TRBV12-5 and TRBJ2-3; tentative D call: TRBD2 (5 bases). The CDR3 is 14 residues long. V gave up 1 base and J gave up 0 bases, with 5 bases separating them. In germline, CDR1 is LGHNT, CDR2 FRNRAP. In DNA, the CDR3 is TGTGCTAGTGGTTTGGGCGGGAGCACAGATACGCAGTATTTT. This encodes CASGLGGSTDTQYF.

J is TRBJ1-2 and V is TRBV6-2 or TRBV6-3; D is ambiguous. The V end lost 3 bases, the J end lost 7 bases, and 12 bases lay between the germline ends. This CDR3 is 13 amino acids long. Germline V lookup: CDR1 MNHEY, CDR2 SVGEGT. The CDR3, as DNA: TGTGCCAGCAGTTATTTGGACGGGATTGGCTACACCTTC. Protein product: CASSYLDGIGYTF.

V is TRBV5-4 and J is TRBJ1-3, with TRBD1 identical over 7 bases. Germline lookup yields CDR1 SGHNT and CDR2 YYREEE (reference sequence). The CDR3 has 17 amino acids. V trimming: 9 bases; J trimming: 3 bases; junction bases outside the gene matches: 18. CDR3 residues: CATTPKGDRVGGNTIYF. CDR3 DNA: TGTGCCACCACACCCAAGGGAGACAGGGTCGGTGGAAACACCATATATTTT.

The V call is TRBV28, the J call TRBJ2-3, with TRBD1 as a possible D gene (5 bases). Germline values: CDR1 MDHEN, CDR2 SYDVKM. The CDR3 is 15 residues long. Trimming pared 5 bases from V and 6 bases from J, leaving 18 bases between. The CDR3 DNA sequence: TGTGCCAGCAGTGGGGCCCCTACCTTAGTGGATACGCAGTATTTT. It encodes CASSGAPTLVDTQYF.

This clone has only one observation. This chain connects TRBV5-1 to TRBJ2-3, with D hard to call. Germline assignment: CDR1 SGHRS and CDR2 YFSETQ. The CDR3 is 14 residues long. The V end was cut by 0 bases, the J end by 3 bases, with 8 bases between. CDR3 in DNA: TGCGCCAGCAGCTTGGTTGGCCAGACAGATACGCAGTATTTT. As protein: CASSLVGQTDTQYF.